The sequence of this T cell receptor (beta chain) was determined in a study of blood T cell repertoires in COVID-19. Here immunoSEQ multiplex PCR was the method, and the copy in TCRdb shows in-frame clones only, minus some. The repertoire consists of around 150,000 clones, with roughly 84% occurring once and the leading ten covering 8.9%. This sequence was found in a man aged 25 to 45 with COVID-19, enrolled during active disease. Sequencing was performed on peripheral blood.

CDR3 nucleotides: TGTGCCAGTAGTGCTTCCATGGCAAATGAGCAGTTCTTC. Its translation: CASSASMANEQFF. V gene TRBV19 combines with J gene TRBJ2-1; D is ambiguous. This CDR3 spans 13 amino acids. Trimming removed 5 bases from V and 7 bases from J, with 12 bases in between. Looked up from germline, CDR1 is LNHDA and CDR2 is SQIVND (reference sequence). Full variable domain (rest looked up from reference TRBV19 and TRBJ2-1): DGGITQSPKYLFRKEGQNVTLSCEQNLNHDAMYWYRQDPGQGLRLIYYSQIVNDFQKGDIAEGYSVSREKKESFPLTVTSAQKNPTAFYLCASSASMANEQFFGPGTRLTVL.